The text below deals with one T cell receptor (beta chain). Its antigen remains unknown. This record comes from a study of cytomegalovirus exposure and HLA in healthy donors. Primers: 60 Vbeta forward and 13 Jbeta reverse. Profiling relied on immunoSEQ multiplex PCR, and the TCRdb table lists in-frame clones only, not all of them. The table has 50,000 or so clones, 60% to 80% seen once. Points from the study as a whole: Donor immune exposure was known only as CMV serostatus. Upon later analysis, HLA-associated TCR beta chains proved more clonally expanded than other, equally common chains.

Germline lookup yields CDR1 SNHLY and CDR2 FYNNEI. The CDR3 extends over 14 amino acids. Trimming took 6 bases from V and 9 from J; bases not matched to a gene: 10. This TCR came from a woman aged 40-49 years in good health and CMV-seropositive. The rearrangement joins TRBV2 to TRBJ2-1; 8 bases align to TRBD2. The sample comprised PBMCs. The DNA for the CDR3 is TGTGCCAGCAGGGGGACTAGTGCGGTCGGTGAGCAGTTCTTC. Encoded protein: CASRGTSAVGEQFF. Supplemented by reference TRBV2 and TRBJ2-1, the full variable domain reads EPEVTQTPSHQVTQMGQEVILRCVPISNHLYFYWYRQILGQKVEFLVSFYNNEISEKSEIFDDQFSVERPDGSNFTLKIRSTKLEDSAMYFCASRGTSAVGEQFFGPGTRLTVL.